Shown below are 2 T cell receptor beta chains from a single sample sequenced in a study of OX40 agonist ivuxolimab in advanced cancers. The table came from immunoSEQ multiplex PCR; TCRdb's copy has only in-frame clones and leaves some out. The sample has about 82,000 clones, about 91% seen once; the top ten hold approximately 2.5%. The specimen comprised CD4+ or CD8+ T cells sorted from blood, sampled in a trial of the OX40 agonist ivuxolimab. These TCRs come from an adult with an advanced solid tumor such as melanoma, head and neck, liver or kidney cancer.

The chain's CDR3 is CASSSWTSGTNEQFF. The CDR3 DNA reads TGTGCCAGCAGTTCCTGGACTAGCGGGACCAATGAGCAGTTCTTC. The genes are TRBV27 and TRBJ2-1, with 12 nucleotides matching TRBD2. This CDR3 region has 15 residues. Per the germline V gene, CDR1 is MNHEY and CDR2 is SMNVEV (reference sequence). V trimming: 4 bases; J trimming: 6 bases; junction bases outside the gene matches: 4.

The gene calls are TRBV15 and TRBJ2-1; a possible D gene is TRBD2 (5 bases). Between the trimmed V and J ends, which lost 0 bases and 0 bases, there was a span of 6 bases. Looked up from germline, CDR1 is LNHNV and CDR2 is YYDKDF (reference sequence). This CDR3 is built from 15 residues. The CDR3 spells CATSREGSSYNEQFF. DNA for the CDR3: TGTGCCACCAGCAGAGAAGGGAGCTCCTACAATGAGCAGTTCTTC. The full variable domain, with the rest looked up from reference TRBV15 and TRBJ2-1, is DAMVIQNPRYQVTQFGKPVTLSCSQTLNHNVMYWYQQKSSQAPKLLFHYYDKDFNNEADTPDNFQSRRPNTSFCFLDIRSPGLGDTAMYLCATSREGSSYNEQFFGPGTRLTVL.